This is a list of T cell receptor beta chains from one sample in a study of response to subunit inactivated influenza vaccine. TCRdb itself ran the RT-PCR reads through MiXCR, one entry per CDR3 protein. Of around 200,000 distinct CDR3 sequences listed, 7.5% to 10% are singletons. Source: non-naive T cells sorted from PBMCs, taken on the day of vaccination. These TCRs come from a man aged 45-60 years who received an inactivated influenza vaccine. Both conserved end residues are part of each CDR3. Fields, in order: D gene, clone size, V gene, J gene, CDR3 DNA, CDR3 protein. A D gene is named only where the DNA matches it firmly. For some rows the clone size is stated as once, few or many, or as a class when expanded; others skip it.

d_gene: TRBD2
abundance: -
v_gene: TRBV9
j_gene: TRBJ2-3
CDR3nt: TGTGCCAGCAGCGTAGCAGCGGGGGGGCGCACAGATACGCAGTATTTT
CDR3aa: CASSVAAGGRTDTQYF

d_gene: -
abundance: -
v_gene: TRBV14
j_gene: TRBJ2-1
CDR3nt: TGTGCCAGCAGCCAAGATCTCGTGAGCTCCTACAATGAGCAGTTCTTC
CDR3aa: CASSQDLVSSYNEQFF

d_gene: TRBD1
abundance: many
v_gene: TRBV12-3/TRBV12-4
j_gene: TRBJ2-2
CDR3nt: TGTGCCAGCAGTCCCGGACAGGGGGCGCTGACCGGGGAGCTGTTTTTT
CDR3aa: CASSPGQGALTGELFF

d_gene: TRBD1
abundance: few
v_gene: TRBV30
j_gene: TRBJ2-5
CDR3nt: TGTGCCTGGAGTCCCCGCCGTACAGGGGAGCCGATGGAGACCCAGTACTTC
CDR3aa: CAWSPRRTGEPMETQYF

d_gene: TRBD2
abundance: few
v_gene: TRBV20-1
j_gene: TRBJ2-7
CDR3nt: TGCAGTGCTAGCTCAAGCGGGAGCGAGCAGTACTTC
CDR3aa: CSASSSGSEQYF

d_gene: -
abundance: -
v_gene: TRBV30
j_gene: TRBJ1-1
CDR3nt: TGTGCCTGGAGTGTAAAGGGAGCGAACACTGAAGCTTTCTTT
CDR3aa: CAWSVKGANTEAFF

d_gene: -
abundance: -
v_gene: TRBV18
j_gene: TRBJ2-1
CDR3nt: TGTGCCAGCTCACCCTCATCACAGGGCCAGCAGTTCTTC
CDR3aa: CASSPSSQGQQFF

d_gene: TRBD1
abundance: -
v_gene: TRBV6-2/TRBV6-3
j_gene: TRBJ1-2
CDR3nt: TGTGCCAGCAGTTACCGGGACAGCGGGGGTGTACGTGGCTACACCTTC
CDR3aa: CASSYRDSGGVRGYTF

d_gene: -
abundance: -
v_gene: TRBV5-1
j_gene: TRBJ1-1
CDR3nt: TGCGCCAGCAGCTTGGAGGCAGGTGGGGGTTGGAACACTGAAGCTTTCTTT
CDR3aa: CASSLEAGGGWNTEAFF

d_gene: -
abundance: -
v_gene: TRBV6-2/TRBV6-3
j_gene: TRBJ1-3
CDR3nt: TGTGCCAGCAGTCACGGTCGGGGGACTGGAAACACCATATATTTT
CDR3aa: CASSHGRGTGNTIYF

d_gene: TRBD2
abundance: many
v_gene: TRBV15
j_gene: TRBJ2-7
CDR3nt: TGTGCCACCAGCAGAGGGGGACTAGGAGGATATTACGAGCAGTACTTC
CDR3aa: CATSRGGLGGYYEQYF

d_gene: TRBD1
abundance: -
v_gene: TRBV9
j_gene: TRBJ2-1
CDR3nt: TGTGCCAGCAGCGTAGAGGCTGGGAGCAGGGGGCGGCAGTTCTTC
CDR3aa: CASSVEAGSRGRQFF

d_gene: -
abundance: -
v_gene: TRBV19
j_gene: TRBJ1-5
CDR3nt: TGTGCCAGTAGTAACCAGGGGCCCAATCAGCCCCAGCATTTT
CDR3aa: CASSNQGPNQPQHF

d_gene: -
abundance: few
v_gene: TRBV20-1
j_gene: TRBJ2-7
CDR3nt: TGCAGTGCTAGAGATGGGGGCGGGAGCCCGTACGAGCAGTACTTC
CDR3aa: CSARDGGGSPYEQYF

d_gene: -
abundance: -
v_gene: TRBV20-1
j_gene: TRBJ2-7
CDR3nt: TGCAGTTCCGATGAGGGAAACGAGCAGTACTTC
CDR3aa: CSSDEGNEQYF

d_gene: TRBD1
abundance: few
v_gene: TRBV11-2
j_gene: TRBJ1-2
CDR3nt: TGTGCCAGCAGCTTAGATCTTACAGGGGGCGACGGCTACACCTTC
CDR3aa: CASSLDLTGGDGYTF

d_gene: -
abundance: -
v_gene: TRBV4-3
j_gene: TRBJ2-3
CDR3nt: TGCGCCAGCAGCCAAGAGTTAAGGAGCACAGATACGCAGTATTTT
CDR3aa: CASSQELRSTDTQYF

d_gene: -
abundance: many
v_gene: TRBV20-1
j_gene: TRBJ1-2
CDR3nt: TGCAGTGCCGTTGACTCCTTCAACTATGGCTACACCTTC
CDR3aa: CSAVDSFNYGYTF

d_gene: TRBD2
abundance: -
v_gene: TRBV29-1
j_gene: TRBJ2-5
CDR3nt: TGCAGCGTGGGGACTAGCCCCCCTACCCAGTACTTC
CDR3aa: CSVGTSPPTQYF

d_gene: -
abundance: -
v_gene: TRBV20-1
j_gene: TRBJ1-1
CDR3nt: TGCAGTGCTAGTTCCGGCCCGACGAACACTGAAGCTTTCTTT
CDR3aa: CSASSGPTNTEAFF

d_gene: -
abundance: few
v_gene: TRBV5-1
j_gene: TRBJ2-5
CDR3nt: TGCGCCAGCAGCTTGGACGGGGAGACCCAGTACTTC
CDR3aa: CASSLDGETQYF

d_gene: -
abundance: -
v_gene: TRBV5-1
j_gene: TRBJ2-3
CDR3nt: TGCGCCAGCAGCTTCTGGGGGGGACACACAGATACGCAGTATTTT
CDR3aa: CASSFWGGHTDTQYF

d_gene: TRBD1
abundance: -
v_gene: TRBV12-3/TRBV12-4
j_gene: TRBJ2-3
CDR3nt: TGTACCAGCTGCCCCTGGACAGGAGACTCGTTTTCCACAGATACGCAGTATTTT
CDR3aa: CTSCPWTGDSFSTDTQYF

d_gene: -
abundance: -
v_gene: TRBV18
j_gene: TRBJ2-4
CDR3nt: TGTGCCAGCTCACCGGGGTGGAAAGCCCAAAACATTCAGTACTTC
CDR3aa: CASSPGWKAQNIQYF

d_gene: TRBD1
abundance: few
v_gene: TRBV7-2
j_gene: TRBJ1-1
CDR3nt: TGTGCCAGCAGCAGGGACAGGGCTGAAGCTTTCTTT
CDR3aa: CASSRDRAEAFF

d_gene: -
abundance: -
v_gene: TRBV2
j_gene: TRBJ1-5
CDR3nt: TGTGCCAGCAGGCTGCAGAAGAATCAGCCCCAGCATTTT
CDR3aa: CASRLQKNQPQHF

d_gene: -
abundance: -
v_gene: TRBV7-8
j_gene: TRBJ1-4
CDR3nt: TGTGCCAGCAGCTTAGTGGGGAAAGGCGAGGAAAAACTGTTTTTT
CDR3aa: CASSLVGKGEEKLFF

d_gene: -
abundance: -
v_gene: TRBV6-2/TRBV6-3
j_gene: TRBJ2-7
CDR3nt: TGTGCCAGCAGTTACGGGGGCGTCTCCTACGAGCAGTACTTC
CDR3aa: CASSYGGVSYEQYF

d_gene: -
abundance: -
v_gene: TRBV24-1
j_gene: TRBJ2-1
CDR3nt: TGTGCCACCAAAGGGGGTAGCTCCTACAATGAGCAGTTCTTC
CDR3aa: CATKGGSSYNEQFF

d_gene: -
abundance: few
v_gene: TRBV2
j_gene: TRBJ2-7
CDR3nt: TGTGCCAGCAGTGCACAGGGGAGGGACGAGCAGTACTTC
CDR3aa: CASSAQGRDEQYF

d_gene: -
abundance: many
v_gene: TRBV12-3/TRBV12-4
j_gene: TRBJ2-1
CDR3nt: TGTGCCAGCAGTTTAGGGAACCAGGCCCATGAGCAGTTCTTC
CDR3aa: CASSLGNQAHEQFF

d_gene: TRBD1
abundance: few
v_gene: TRBV11-2
j_gene: TRBJ1-6
CDR3nt: TGTGCCAGCGAGAAGACAGGGAATGGGGCCCTCCACTTT
CDR3aa: CASEKTGNGALHF

d_gene: -
abundance: many
v_gene: TRBV5-1
j_gene: TRBJ1-5
CDR3nt: TGCGCCAGCAGGGCTCTGGGAAAGGGATCGGAGCCCCAGCATTTT
CDR3aa: CASRALGKGSEPQHF

d_gene: -
abundance: -
v_gene: TRBV29-1
j_gene: TRBJ2-1
CDR3nt: TGCAGCGCCGTGACTAGGTCCTACAATGAGCAGTTCTTC
CDR3aa: CSAVTRSYNEQFF

d_gene: TRBD1
abundance: many
v_gene: TRBV4-1
j_gene: TRBJ2-3
CDR3nt: TGCGCCAGCAGCCAACCGAGACTCCGGTCCTCTGAGGGGGCGATAGATACGCAGTATTTT
CDR3aa: CASSQPRLRSSEGAIDTQYF

d_gene: -
abundance: few
v_gene: TRBV20-1
j_gene: TRBJ2-1
CDR3nt: TGCAGTCCCCTCGATCGTCAGGTGATTAGGGATGAGCAGTTCTTC
CDR3aa: CSPLDRQVIRDEQFF

d_gene: -
abundance: -
v_gene: TRBV29-1
j_gene: TRBJ2-5
CDR3nt: TGCAGCGTTGGACAGAACCGGGAGGAGACCCAGTACTTC
CDR3aa: CSVGQNREETQYF

d_gene: -
abundance: once
v_gene: TRBV7-9
j_gene: TRBJ2-3
CDR3nt: TGTGCCAGCAGCTTACCGGCGGGACTTTACACAGATACGCAGTATTTT
CDR3aa: CASSLPAGLYTDTQYF

d_gene: TRBD2
abundance: -
v_gene: TRBV4-3
j_gene: TRBJ2-1
CDR3nt: TGCGCCAGCAGCCAAGTCCTAGCGGGGGGGCATGAGCAGTTCTTC
CDR3aa: CASSQVLAGGHEQFF

d_gene: -
abundance: -
v_gene: TRBV20-1
j_gene: TRBJ1-5
CDR3nt: TGCAGTGCTAGAGGTGGCAAGGCAGGCGGGCAGCCCCAGCATTTT
CDR3aa: CSARGGKAGGQPQHF

d_gene: TRBD1
abundance: few
v_gene: TRBV11-2
j_gene: TRBJ2-2
CDR3nt: TGTGCCAGCAGCCGGGACAGGGTTGGGACCGGGGAGCTGTTTTTT
CDR3aa: CASSRDRVGTGELFF